This TCR beta chain was captured in a study of Ad26.COV2.S vaccination and SARS-CoV-2 variants. General study findings and limits: The study found similar non-spike TCR breadth in vaccine and placebo recipients.

Treatment meaning: approximately 18 received Ad26.COV2.S at low or high dose, single or two shots; about five received placebo; per-sample allocation not given. After the first vaccine or placebo injection, samples were drawn on day 63. Trimming at V came to 4 bases and at J to 7 bases, leaving 6 bases not matched to a gene. This CDR3 spans 15 amino acids. Germline assignment: CDR1 SGHRS and CDR2 YFSETQ. Worth noting for this clone: Its antigen is not known.

Sequencing was performed with immunoSEQ multiplex PCR; in TCRdb, only in-frame clones are kept and a portion is missing. The sample lists roughly 270,000 clones; more than 75% were seen once. The rearrangement links TRBV5-1 to TRBJ2-1, with TRBD2 identical over 12 bases. The sequence came from a person aged 18-60 years who received the Ad26.COV2.S COVID-19 vaccine or a placebo. This sample comprised peripheral blood, obtained in a trial of Ad26.COV2.S vaccine versus placebo. CDR3: CASSPLAGGVNEQFF. In DNA, the CDR3 is TGCGCCAGCAGCCCCCTAGCGGGAGGGGTAAATGAGCAGTTCTTC.